A selection of T cell receptor beta chains follows, all from one sample in a study of blood T cell repertoires in COVID-19. Profiled with immunoSEQ multiplex PCR; TCRdb holds only in-frame clones, not every one. This table has roughly 240,000 clones, around 85% appearing once. The sample comprised peripheral blood. These receptor sequences come from a man aged 45-60 years with COVID-19, enrolled during active disease. Each CDR3 is given with its conserved first and last residue. The D gene is left open where the match is weak. Clone size is not always given. Where it is, it says once, few, many or a class for expanded clones.

TRBD2	TRBV7-9	TRBJ2-7	few	18	TGTGCCAGCAGCTTAGTCGAGCGGGGCATCCAAACACCGTACGAGCAGTACTTC	CASSLVERGIQTPYEQYF
-	TRBV5-1	TRBJ1-2	-	14	TGCGCCAGCAGCTTGGACAGGGTGATCTATGGCTACACCTTC	CASSLDRVIYGYTF
TRBD1	TRBV5-1	TRBJ2-1	-	13	TGCGCCAGCGGGGGACAGTCATACAATGAGCAGTTCTTC	CASGGQSYNEQFF
TRBD1	TRBV19	TRBJ1-2	few	13	TGTGCCAGTAGTCAGGGGGCTCCGCGAGGCTACACCTTC	CASSQGAPRGYTF
TRBD1	TRBV2	TRBJ2-7	-	15	TGTGCCAGCAGTGTCCGCGGGACAGGGCCGGGCGAGCAGTACTTC	CASSVRGTGPGEQYF
-	TRBV30	TRBJ2-1	-	15	TGTGCCTGGAGGGTCCGAAGGAGCTCCTACAATGAGCAGTTCTTC	CAWRVRRSSYNEQFF
-	TRBV24-1	TRBJ2-1	-	18	TGTGCCACCAGTGGAAGCCCGGGACAACTGAGCTCCTACAATGAGCAGTTCTTC	CATSGSPGQLSSYNEQFF
-	TRBV9	TRBJ2-2	-	17	TGTGCCAGCAGCATAGAAGTATCGCTTCACGGCACCGGGGAGCTGTTTTTT	CASSIEVSLHGTGELFF
TRBD1	TRBV5-1	TRBJ2-7	-	14	TGCGCCAGCAGCTTGAAGGACAGGGGATCCGAGCAGTACTTC	CASSLKDRGSEQYF
TRBD1	TRBV5-4	TRBJ1-2	-	15	TGTGCCAGCAGCTTGGCCCTGGGACAGGCCTATGGCTACACCTTC	CASSLALGQAYGYTF
TRBD1	TRBV19	TRBJ2-7	once	16	TGTGCCAGTAGTCATCAACAGGGGTTTTTCCCCTACGAGCAGTACTTC	CASSHQQGFFPYEQYF
-	TRBV27	TRBJ1-4	-	15	TGTGCCAGCAGTTGGGGAGGGTTAACTAATGAAAAACTGTTTTTT	CASSWGGLTNEKLFF
-	TRBV5-1	TRBJ2-2	few	13	TGCGCCAGCACCTTGACAGACACCGGGGAGCTGTTTTTT	CASTLTDTGELFF
TRBD1	TRBV3-1/TRBV3-2	TRBJ1-2	-	16	TGTGCCAGCAGCCCCGGGACAGGGGGCGCGCTCTATGGCTACACCTTC	CASSPGTGGALYGYTF
TRBD2	TRBV20-1	TRBJ2-3	-	16	TGCAGTGCTAGTCCCGCGCGGGGGGGTAGCACAGATACGCAGTATTTT	CSASPARGGSTDTQYF
TRBD1	TRBV7-2	TRBJ1-6	-	15	TGTGCCAGCAGCACGTTACAGGGGGCAGATTCACCCCTCCACTTT	CASSTLQGADSPLHF
TRBD1	TRBV28	TRBJ2-4	-	14	TGTGCCAGCAGTTCGGGACAGGAGAAAAACATTCAGTACTTC	CASSSGQEKNIQYF
TRBD1	TRBV6-5	TRBJ1-2	-	15	TGTGCCAGCAGTTACTCGCGGGACAGCCGCTATGGCTACACCTTC	CASSYSRDSRYGYTF
-	TRBV4-2	TRBJ2-3	-	15	TGTGCCAGCAGCCAGGGGGACACTAGCACAGATACGCAGTATTTT	CASSQGDTSTDTQYF
-	TRBV6-5	TRBJ1-2	-	13	TGTGCCAGCAGTTACTCGAGGGTAGGAGGCTACACCTTC	CASSYSRVGGYTF
-	TRBV7-6	TRBJ2-6	-	16	TGTGCCAGCAGCTCCAGAGGGTTATCTGGGGCCAACGTCCTGACTTTC	CASSSRGLSGANVLTF
-	TRBV30	TRBJ1-1	-	15	TGTGCCTGGGGAGGACGGAGGGGCCTTAACACTGAAGCTTTCTTT	CAWGGRRGLNTEAFF
-	TRBV5-6	TRBJ1-1	-	16	TGTGCCAGCAGCTTCCGTGGGGGCCGGATGAACACTGAAGCTTTCTTT	CASSFRGGRMNTEAFF
TRBD2	TRBV13	TRBJ2-1	-	19	TGTGCCAGCAGCCCCAGAGGGCGGGGGGGCGCAAAAAACTACAATGAGCAGTTCTTC	CASSPRGRGGAKNYNEQFF
TRBD1	TRBV7-9	TRBJ2-7	-	14	TGTGCCAGCAGCCTAGGACAGGGTACGACCGAGCAGTACTTC	CASSLGQGTTEQYF
-	TRBV12-3/TRBV12-4	TRBJ2-1	-	11	TGTGCCAGCAGTTTAGTGGGGGGGCAGTTCTTC	CASSLVGGQFF
-	TRBV7-2	TRBJ2-3	-	14	TGTGCCAGCAGACTCATCGGGGGCACAGATACGCAGTATTTT	CASRLIGGTDTQYF
-	TRBV10-3	TRBJ2-1	-	13	TGTGCCATCAGTGAGGACCAGGGAAATGAGCAGTTCTTC	CAISEDQGNEQFF
TRBD2	TRBV27	TRBJ2-7	-	16	TGTGCCAGCAGTAAAACCGGGACTAGCGGGGGCTACGAGCAGTACTTC	CASSKTGTSGGYEQYF
-	TRBV5-4	TRBJ2-5	once	12	TGTGCCAGCAGCCGCGGTTCGGAGACCCAGTACTTC	CASSRGSETQYF
-	TRBV7-3	TRBJ2-2	once	13	TGTGCCAGCAGCACGACAGCGCACGGGGAGCTGTTTTTT	CASSTTAHGELFF
-	TRBV6-5	TRBJ1-1	few	11	TGTGCCAGCAGCAACAACTATGAAGCTTTCTTT	CASSNNYEAFF
-	TRBV11-3	TRBJ2-5	-	13	TGTGCCAGCAGCCCCCCCGGGCAAGAGACCCAGTACTTC	CASSPPGQETQYF
TRBD1	TRBV4-1	TRBJ2-5	-	15	TGCGCCAGCAGCCAAGAGAGGACAGGGCTAGGGACCCAGTACTTC	CASSQERTGLGTQYF
-	TRBV6-4	TRBJ1-5	-	14	TGTGCCAGCAGTGACTCCTGGGGGGGGCAGGGCCAGCATTTT	CASSDSWGGQGQHF
-	TRBV11-3	TRBJ2-1	-	13	TGTGCCAGCAGCTTATCAGATTACAATGAGCAGTTCTTC	CASSLSDYNEQFF
-	TRBV9	TRBJ2-3	-	15	TGTGCCAGCAGCGTAGAACCTAAACCCAAATATACGCAGTATTTT	CASSVEPKPKYTQYF
TRBD1	TRBV19	TRBJ1-2	-	14	TGTGCCAGTAGTATAGACAGGGGGCAAGATGGCTACACCTTC	CASSIDRGQDGYTF
TRBD1	TRBV5-1	TRBJ1-1	-	14	TGCGCCAGCAGCCCAAGGACAGGGAACACTGAAGCTTTCTTT	CASSPRTGNTEAFF
TRBD2	TRBV25-1	TRBJ2-3	-	18	TGTGCCAGCAGTGAATGGACTAGCGGGGGGTTCACGACAGATACGCAGTATTTT	CASSEWTSGGFTTDTQYF
TRBD1	TRBV24-1	TRBJ2-5	-	15	TGTGCCACCAGTGACTCGGGACAGGTCCAAGAGACCCAGTACTTC	CATSDSGQVQETQYF
TRBD1	TRBV6-2/TRBV6-3	TRBJ1-1	-	17	TGTGCCAGCAGTTTTCTCAACAGGGGCTACATGAACACTGAAGCTTTCTTT	CASSFLNRGYMNTEAFF
-	TRBV9	TRBJ2-6	-	16	TGTGCCAGCAGCGTAGGAGAATTCTCTGGGGCCAACGTCCTGACTTTC	CASSVGEFSGANVLTF
TRBD1	TRBV7-2	TRBJ1-2	-	15	TGTGCCAGCAGCTTAACAGGACAGGGGTTTTATGGCTACACCTTC	CASSLTGQGFYGYTF
TRBD2	TRBV9	TRBJ2-3	-	14	TGTGCCAGCAGCGGCGGTGCGGGAGTTAATACGCAGTATTTT	CASSGGAGVNTQYF
-	TRBV9	TRBJ1-6	-	18	TGTGCCAGCAGCGCCTCCGGGCGGGGAGCGGGTGATGGTTCACCCCTCCACTTT	CASSASGRGAGDGSPLHF